A single sample is the source of the 24 T cell receptor beta chains below, sequenced in a study of T cells expressing NK-cell markers. No DNA is given; TCRdb re-called the 5' RACE reads and lists each CDR3 protein once. The sample has a few hundred thousand distinct CDR3 sequences. Material: blood T cells: a sorted CD56 or NKG2C T cell subset, CD4+ or CD8+ T cells, or bulk PBMC T cells (not recorded which). The receptors originated from a man aged 18 to 69 in good health.

The chain has TRBV20-1 and TRBJ2-1; TCRdb's D call of TRBD1 is untestable without DNA. Germline V lookup: CDR1 DFQATT, CDR2 SNEGSKA (reference sequence). The CDR3 runs 13 residues. CDR3 sequence reads: CSPGTGNGHEQFF.

The chain joins TRBV12-3 or TRBV12-4 to TRBJ2-2; TCRdb designates TRBD1, a call that cannot be tested without DNA. The length of the CDR3 is 13 residues. The CDR3 sequence: CASSATGTGELFF.

The chain has TRBV28 and TRBJ2-1. The CDR3 consists of 12 residues. The germline V gene encodes CDR1 MDHEN and CDR2 SYDVKM. CDR3 residues: CASSFNWNEQFF.

The genes are TRBV19 and TRBJ1-1. The CDR3 is 12 residues long. Germline loops: CDR1 LNHDA, CDR2 SQIVND (reference sequence). CDR3 residues: CASSLQDSEAFF.

V gene TRBV20-1 combines with J gene TRBJ2-3; TCRdb's assignment of TRBD2 cannot be checked, as there is no DNA. The CDR3 has 15 residues. Per the germline V gene, CDR1 is DFQATT and CDR2 is SNEGSKA (reference sequence). The CDR3 loop reads CSARTGLPSTDTQYF.

The chain combines TRBV5-6 with TRBJ1-1; without DNA, the TCRdb call of TRBD1 cannot be checked. This CDR3 has 17 residues. Germline V gene sequence: CDR1 SGHDT, CDR2 YYEEEE. The CDR3 region is CASSLRLSGQLNTEAFF.

The chain couples TRBV3-1 to TRBJ1-2. Germline V gene sequence: CDR1 LGHDT, CDR2 YNNKEL (reference sequence). The CDR3 has 15 amino acids. The CDR3 is CASSPLFVGRVGYTF.

The rearrangement links TRBV5-8 to TRBJ2-7; the D call of TRBD1 rests on TCRdb alone, since no DNA is present to check it. There are 15 residues in the CDR3. Germline V gives CDR1 SGHTS, CDR2 YDEGEE. The chain's CDR3 is CASSSRQGPTYEQYF.

The rearrangement joins TRBV14 to TRBJ2-7; TCRdb lists TRBD1, though no DNA is available to test this call. Looked up from germline, CDR1 is SGHDN and CDR2 is FVKESK. This CDR3 is 14 amino acids long. CDR3 loop: CASSHHRGFDEQYF.

The V call is TRBV6-1, the J call TRBJ2-2; TCRdb indicates TRBD1, and absent DNA this call remains unverified. The CDR3 totals 15 residues. Germline V gene data show CDR1 as MNHNS and CDR2 as SASEGT. The CDR3 loop reads CASSTDRAPTGELFF.

This sequence joins TRBV6-1 and TRBJ2-3; TCRdb selects TRBD1, and the lack of DNA leaves this call unchecked. There are 12 residues in the CDR3. In germline, CDR1 is MNHNS, CDR2 SASEGT. This CDR3 reads CASNPRLDTQYF.

V is TRBV7-3 and J is TRBJ2-1; TCRdb reports TRBD1, a call that lacks DNA to check it against. CDR3 length equals 17 residues. Germline lookup yields CDR1 SGHTA and CDR2 FQGTGA. The CDR3 reads CASSLTPTGAIGDEQFF.

The chain has TRBV12-5 and TRBJ1-4. CDR1 LGHNT and CDR2 FRNRAP come from the germline V gene. This CDR3 region has 14 residues. This CDR3 reads CASGPDLYNEKLFF.

The V call is TRBV7-9, the J call TRBJ2-5; without DNA, the TCRdb call of TRBD1 cannot be checked. Germline V lookup: CDR1 SEHNR, CDR2 FQNEAQ (reference sequence). The CDR3 sequence is 14 residues long. CDR3 loop: CASSLGGQVAAQYF.

V is TRBV6-5 and J is TRBJ2-5; the TCRdb D gene call, TRBD2, has no DNA to confirm it. The length of the CDR3 is 16 residues. CDR1 MNHEY and CDR2 SVGAGI come from the germline V gene. The chain's CDR3 is CASSYGSGGPQETQYF.

The chain links TRBV24-1 to TRBJ2-1; TCRdb indicates TRBD2, and absent DNA this call remains unverified. The CDR3 runs to 14 residues. Per germline, CDR1 KGHDR and CDR2 SFDVKD. The CDR3 reads CATRGEAGNNEQFF.

V is TRBV5-6 and J is TRBJ2-3; TCRdb gives TRBD1 as the D gene, but with no DNA this cannot be confirmed. The CDR3 has 13 residues. Germline-derived CDR1 and CDR2 are SGHDT and YYEEEE. This CDR3 is CASAGGYTDTQYF.

The chain carries TRBV3-1 and TRBJ2-1. This CDR3 is 15 amino acids long. Germline lookup yields CDR1 LGHDT and CDR2 YNNKEL (reference sequence). CDR3 loop: CASSHTQLRRNEQFF.

The rearrangement joins TRBV12-3 or TRBV12-4 to TRBJ1-6; TCRdb's D call of TRBD1 is untestable without DNA. The CDR3 length is 14 residues. The CDR3 loop reads CASSLSGEWSPLHF.

The CDR3 here is CATSRGGEAKNIQYF. The rearrangement links TRBV15 to TRBJ2-4; the TCRdb call, TRBD1, lacks DNA for checking. The V gene's germline CDR1 is LNHNV and CDR2 YYDKDF (reference sequence). The CDR3 has 15 residues. Full variable domain (missing parts from reference TRBV15 and TRBJ2-4): DAMVIQNPRYQVTQFGKPVTLSCSQTLNHNVMYWYQQKSSQAPKLLFHYYDKDFNNEADTPDNFQSRRPNTSFCFLDIRSPGLGDTAMYLCATSRGGEAKNIQYFGAGTRLSVL.

The rearrangement uses TRBV29-1 and TRBJ1-4. In germline, CDR1 is SQVTM, CDR2 ANQGSEA. This CDR3 has 13 amino acids. The CDR3 loop is CSVGRSRDEKLFF.

The gene calls are TRBV6-1 and TRBJ2-5; there is no DNA to check the TCRdb D call of TRBD1. The CDR3 contains 17 residues. CDR1 is MNHNS, CDR2 SASEGT, per germline. The CDR3 reads CASSAGAGANVKETQYF.

The rearrangement uses TRBV15 and TRBJ2-4; TCRdb returns TRBD1, unconfirmable since there is no DNA. The germline V gene has CDR1 LNHNV and CDR2 YYDKDF (reference sequence). The CDR3 consists of 17 residues. The chain's CDR3 is CATSRALWGPAKNIQYF.

J is TRBJ1-3 and V is TRBV3-1; TCRdb designates TRBD1, a call that cannot be tested without DNA. Germline loops: CDR1 LGHDT, CDR2 YNNKEL (reference sequence). The CDR3 length is 13 residues. This chain's CDR3 is CASSGFFGNTIYF.